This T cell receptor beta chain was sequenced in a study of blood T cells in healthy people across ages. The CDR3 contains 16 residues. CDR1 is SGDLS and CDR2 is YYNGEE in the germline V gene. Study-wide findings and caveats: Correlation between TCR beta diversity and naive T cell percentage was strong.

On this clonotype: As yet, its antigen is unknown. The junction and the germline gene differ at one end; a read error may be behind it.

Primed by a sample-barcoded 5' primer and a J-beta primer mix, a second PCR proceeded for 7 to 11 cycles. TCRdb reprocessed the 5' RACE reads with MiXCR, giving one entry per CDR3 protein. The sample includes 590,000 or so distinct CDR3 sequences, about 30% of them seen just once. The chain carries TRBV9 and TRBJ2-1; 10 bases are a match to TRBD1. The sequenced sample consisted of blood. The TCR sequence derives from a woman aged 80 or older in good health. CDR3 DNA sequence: TGTGCCGGCAGCGTAGACGGGACAGGGGCCTGGGATGAGCAGTTCTTC. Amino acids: CAGSVDGTGAWDEQFF.